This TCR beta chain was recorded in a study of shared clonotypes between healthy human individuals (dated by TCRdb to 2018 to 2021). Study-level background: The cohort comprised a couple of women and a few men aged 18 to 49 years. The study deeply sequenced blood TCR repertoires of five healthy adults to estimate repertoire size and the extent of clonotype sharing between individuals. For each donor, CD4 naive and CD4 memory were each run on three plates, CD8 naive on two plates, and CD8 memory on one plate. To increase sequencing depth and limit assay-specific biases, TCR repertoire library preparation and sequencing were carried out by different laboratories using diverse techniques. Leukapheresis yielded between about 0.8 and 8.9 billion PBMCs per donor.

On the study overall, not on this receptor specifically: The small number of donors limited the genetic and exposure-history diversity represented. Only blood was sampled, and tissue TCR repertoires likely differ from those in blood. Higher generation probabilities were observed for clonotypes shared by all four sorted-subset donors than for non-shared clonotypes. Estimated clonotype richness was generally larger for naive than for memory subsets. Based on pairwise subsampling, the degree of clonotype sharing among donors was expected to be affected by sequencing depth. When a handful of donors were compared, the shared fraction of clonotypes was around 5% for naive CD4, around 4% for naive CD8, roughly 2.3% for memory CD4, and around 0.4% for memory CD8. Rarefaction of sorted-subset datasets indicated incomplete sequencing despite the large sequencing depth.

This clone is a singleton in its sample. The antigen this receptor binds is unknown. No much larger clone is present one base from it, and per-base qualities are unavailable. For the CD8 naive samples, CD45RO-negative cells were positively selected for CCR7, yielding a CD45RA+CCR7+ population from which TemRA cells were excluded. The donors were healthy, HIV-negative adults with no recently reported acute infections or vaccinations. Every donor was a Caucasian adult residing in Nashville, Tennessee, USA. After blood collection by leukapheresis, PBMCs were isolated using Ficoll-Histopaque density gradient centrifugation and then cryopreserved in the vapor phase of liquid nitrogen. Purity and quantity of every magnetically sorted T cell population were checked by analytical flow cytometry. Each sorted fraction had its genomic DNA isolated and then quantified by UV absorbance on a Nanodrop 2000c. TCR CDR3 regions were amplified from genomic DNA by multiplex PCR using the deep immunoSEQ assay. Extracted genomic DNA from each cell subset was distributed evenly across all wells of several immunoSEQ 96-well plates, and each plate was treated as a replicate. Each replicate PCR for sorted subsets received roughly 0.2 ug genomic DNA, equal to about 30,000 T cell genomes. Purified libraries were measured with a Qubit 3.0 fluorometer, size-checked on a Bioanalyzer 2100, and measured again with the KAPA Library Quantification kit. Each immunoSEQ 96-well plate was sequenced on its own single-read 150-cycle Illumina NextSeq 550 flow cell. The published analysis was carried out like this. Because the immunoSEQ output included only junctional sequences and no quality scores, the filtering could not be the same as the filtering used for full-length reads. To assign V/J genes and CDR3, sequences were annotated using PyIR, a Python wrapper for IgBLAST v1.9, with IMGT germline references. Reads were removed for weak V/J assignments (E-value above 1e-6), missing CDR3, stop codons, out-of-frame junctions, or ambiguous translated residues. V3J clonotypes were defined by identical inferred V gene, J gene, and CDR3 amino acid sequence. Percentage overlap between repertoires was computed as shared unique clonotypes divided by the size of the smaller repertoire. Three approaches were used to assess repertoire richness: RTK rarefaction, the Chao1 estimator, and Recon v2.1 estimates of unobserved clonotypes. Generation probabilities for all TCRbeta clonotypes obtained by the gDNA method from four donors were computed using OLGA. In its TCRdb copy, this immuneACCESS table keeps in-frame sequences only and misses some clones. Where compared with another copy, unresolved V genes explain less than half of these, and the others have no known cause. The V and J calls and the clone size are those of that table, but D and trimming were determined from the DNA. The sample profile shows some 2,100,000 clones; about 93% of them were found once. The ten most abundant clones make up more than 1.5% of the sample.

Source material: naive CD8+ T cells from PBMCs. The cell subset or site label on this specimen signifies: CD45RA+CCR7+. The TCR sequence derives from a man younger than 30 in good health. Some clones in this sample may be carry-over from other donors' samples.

The CDR3 sequence is CASSPGQPEGAQYF. The DNA sequence is as follows: TGTGCCAGCTCACCCGGACAGCCGGAAGGGGCCCAGTACTTC. The sequence links TRBV18 to TRBJ2-5, and perhaps TRBD1 as D gene, on 6 matching bases. The germline ends are 17 bases apart after V is trimmed by 3 bases and J by 9 bases. Spanning cysteine to phenylalanine, the CDR3 consists of 14 amino acids. Here the CDR3 DNA is all that survives: 42 bases in frame from base 1. CDR1 KGHSH and CDR2 LQKENI are derived from the germline V gene.